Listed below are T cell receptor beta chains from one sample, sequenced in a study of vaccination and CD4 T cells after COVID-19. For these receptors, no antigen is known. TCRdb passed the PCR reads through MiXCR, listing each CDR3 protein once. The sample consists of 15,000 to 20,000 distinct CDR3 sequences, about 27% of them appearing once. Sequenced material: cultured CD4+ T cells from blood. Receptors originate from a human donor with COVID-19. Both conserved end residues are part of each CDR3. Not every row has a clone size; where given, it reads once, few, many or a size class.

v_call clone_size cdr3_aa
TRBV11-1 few CASSLQARAGGLDTQYF
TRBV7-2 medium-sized CASSQRQGWDQPQHF
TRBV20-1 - CSAATSGGLKTQYF
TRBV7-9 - CASSLSRTGQSGQYF
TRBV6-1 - CASIISVGEKLFF
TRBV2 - CASKGLQETQYF
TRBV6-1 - CASVPGIREKLFF
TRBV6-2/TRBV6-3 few CASMVQGNQPQHF
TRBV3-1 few CASSDRGIGMQQYF
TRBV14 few CASSHGGLGQPQHF
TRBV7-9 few CASSLAGASNQPQHF
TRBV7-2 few CASSNRARNTEAFF
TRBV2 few CASRLRAGGGYNEQFF
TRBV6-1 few CASVPNKAGEETQYF
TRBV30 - CAWTKGTGGFGYTF
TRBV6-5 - CASSYTGSTDTQYF
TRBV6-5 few CASSSHIIGGSSYEQYF
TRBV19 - CASSIPRTSGDYEQYF
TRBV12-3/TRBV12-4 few CASSLRPSSNSPLHF
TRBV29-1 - CSVDRGWETQYF
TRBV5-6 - CASSFGDRGSGNTIYF
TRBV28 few CASSLFSGATGELFF
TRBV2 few CASTRASGGSGAGELFF
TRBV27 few CASKQVGGHEKLFF
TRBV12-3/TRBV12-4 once CASSPTGPGNTIYF
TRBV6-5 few CASSYGGQGQPQHF
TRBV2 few CAISVGTLTGELFF
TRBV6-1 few CASSDRDRGNGYTF
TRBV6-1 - CASSGGRIQETQYF
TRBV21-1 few CASSKTIKTGRKNIQYF
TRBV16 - CASSQSRQGGYGYTF
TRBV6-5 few CASSLLSLPLNTGELFF
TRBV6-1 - CASSGRGTDTQYF
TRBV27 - CASSLAPLTGGTEAFF
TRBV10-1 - CASTRTGGTEAFF
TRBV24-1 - CATSDRGDPTDTQYF
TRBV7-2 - CASSLTGTPFSF
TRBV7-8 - CASSLFPVGVGQGDTIYF
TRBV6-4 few CASSQARGSSYNEQFF
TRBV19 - CASSGPTLYEQYF